The T cell receptor beta chain described here comes from a study of cytomegalovirus exposure and HLA in healthy donors. This clone has a handful of counts. Antigen unknown. The PCR contained 60 Vbeta and 13 Jbeta primers. TCRdb's table, derived via immunoSEQ multiplex PCR, lists solely in-frame clones and lacks some. The table has about 82,000 clones, roughly 9.1% seen once. Notes on the study in general: Accounts indicate the classifier identified cytomegalovirus status with strong specificity and sensitivity. Sequences of the TCR beta chain were said to predict the HLA-A and HLA-B alleles of most subjects accurately. CMV serostatus alone was available as immune exposure information. Previous analysis showed most TCR beta V segments were productive about 90% or about 30% of the time.

This CDR3 has 14 amino acids. Trimming left V 4 bases short and J 4 bases short, with 14 bases between. CDR1 is SGHNT, CDR2 YYREEE, per germline (reference sequence). The sample comprised PBMCs. The clonotype was recovered from a man aged 55 to 70 in good health and CMV-seropositive. The J gene is TRBJ2-5, the V gene TRBV5-4; a weak D match, TRBD2 (5 bases). DNA of the CDR3: TGTGCCAGCAGCCAGCCAAGCGGCGGAGAGACCCAGTACTTC. Residues: CASSQPSGGETQYF.